A single sample is the source of the 10 T cell receptor beta chains below, sequenced in a study of T cells after yellow fever vaccination. TCRdb re-derived calls from the 5' RACE reads in MiXCR, one entry per CDR3 protein. This repertoire shows approximately 510,000 distinct CDR3 sequences, roughly 22% found once; its top ten account for approximately 16%. This material consisted of PBMCs, taken roughly 20 days after the first yellow fever vaccination. These receptors came from a man between 18 and 35 years old who received the YFV17D yellow fever vaccine.

The rearrangement links TRBV12-3 or TRBV12-4 to TRBJ2-3; 8 bases are a match to TRBD2. The CDR3 sequence is 15 residues long. V trimming: 7 bases; J trimming: 2 bases; junction bases outside the gene matches: 8. This CDR3 is CASTSHSGNTDTQYF. As DNA, the CDR3 is TGTGCCAGCACTTCCCATAGCGGGAACACAGATACGCAGTATTTT.

J is TRBJ2-3 and V is TRBV7-6, with 9 bases fitting TRBD1. After removal of 5 bases from V and 0 bases from J, the junction contained 6 bases not matched to a gene. CDR3 size: 16 residues. Germline CDR1 is SGHVS and CDR2 is FNYEAQ. The CDR3 DNA is TGTGCCAGCAGCCCTGGACAGGGGCCTAGCACAGATACGCAGTATTTT. It yields the protein CASSPGQGPSTDTQYF.

This clonotype was recorded a few times. The rearrangement links TRBV5-8 to TRBJ2-4; tentatively, D is TRBD2 (6 bases). The CDR3 covers 14 residues. CDR1 and CDR2 from the germline V gene are SGHTS and YDEGEE. Trimming stripped 3 bases from V and 7 bases from J, with 14 bases between. The CDR3 sequence is CASSSGGRDNIQYF. In DNA form, the CDR3 reads TGTGCCAGCAGCTCCGGGGGTAGAGACAACATTCAGTACTTC.

This chain uses TRBV7-3 with TRBJ2-3; 9 nucleotides match TRBD1. This CDR3 region has 15 residues. Unmatched junction bases numbered 9, after V lost 8 bases and J lost 3 bases. CDR1 is SGHTA, CDR2 FQGTGA, per germline. For the CDR3, the DNA is TGTGCCAGCGGACTCGCGACAGGGGGTACAGATACGCAGTATTTT. It codes for CASGLATGGTDTQYF.

This clonotype has a handful of counts. The chain combines TRBV3-1 with TRBJ2-7, with D tentatively TRBD2 (6 bases). Germline V gene data show CDR1 as LGHDT and CDR2 as YNNKEL (reference sequence). CDR3 length: 15 residues. The V end lost 0 bases, the J end lost 4 bases, and 13 bases lay between the germline ends. CDR3: CASSQEATGSYEQYF. CDR3 bases: TGTGCCAGCAGCCAAGAGGCTACCGGGAGTTACGAGCAGTACTTC.

The rearrangement links TRBV5-6 to TRBJ1-1; D may be TRBD1 (6 bases). This CDR3 is built from 12 residues. Germline-derived CDR1 and CDR2 are SGHDT and YYEEEE. V was cut by 3 bases and J by 7 bases, with 10 bases left in between. CDR3 DNA sequence: TGTGCCAGCAGCTCCCTAGGGGGTGAAGCTTTCTTT. Translating it yields CASSSLGGEAFF.

A few counts support this clonotype. The gene calls are TRBV20-1 and TRBJ2-7; 9 bases are a match to TRBD1. V shed 6 bases, J shed 2 bases, and the junction held 8 bases outside the gene matches. In germline, CDR1 is DFQATT, CDR2 SNEGSKA (reference sequence). The length of the CDR3 is 14 residues. The CDR3 coding sequence is TGCAGTGCCAGCCGGGACAGGGTTACCTACGAGCAGTACTTC. This encodes CSASRDRVTYEQYF.

In this sample, this clonotype turned up a few times. The V and J genes are TRBV7-3 and TRBJ2-5; no definite D call. CDR1 SGHTA and CDR2 FQGTGA come from the germline V gene. This CDR3 contains 13 residues. Between the trimmed V and J ends, which lost 2 bases and 5 bases, there was a span of 9 bases. CDR3 loop: CASSLEGWETQYF. The CDR3, as DNA: TGTGCCAGCAGCTTAGAAGGATGGGAGACCCAGTACTTC.

The chain links TRBV20-1 to TRBJ2-5; D is possibly TRBD2 (6 bases). Germline V gene data show CDR1 as DFQATT and CDR2 as SNEGSKA (reference sequence). The CDR3 is made up of 15 amino acids. V shed 4 bases and J shed 2 bases, with 17 bases lying between them. For the CDR3, the DNA is TGCAGTGCTAAATCACCCCGGCTAGCGCAAGAGACCCAGTACTTC. Protein product: CSAKSPRLAQETQYF.

The chain is built from TRBV18 and TRBJ2-3; D possibly corresponds to TRBD2 (6 bases). The CDR3 loop spans 13 amino acids. Germline V gene data show CDR1 as KGHSH and CDR2 as LQKENI. Trimming took off 8 bases at V and 2 bases at J, with 11 bases between the two ends. The CDR3 DNA is TGTGCCAGCGGCGGGGAACCCACAGATACGCAGTATTTT. Translating it yields CASGGEPTDTQYF.